The rows below give T cell receptor beta chains drawn from one sample of a study of T cell repertoires in cytomegalovirus infection. TCRdb called the reads again in MiXCR, with one record for every CDR3 protein. The sample yields about 260,000 distinct CDR3 sequences, 9.1% seen once. The sequenced sample consisted of PBMCs. The receptors derive from a human donor in good health (CMV status not recorded). Some clones in this sample may be carry-over from other donors' samples. The CDR3 runs from the conserved cysteine through the conserved F or W. A D gene is named only where the DNA matches it firmly. Expanded clones are given a class, and other clones once, few, many or no size at all.

clone_size d_call j_call v_call cdr3_nt cdr3_aa
many TRBD1 TRBJ2-1 TRBV28 TGTGCCAGCAAAGTTCAGGGGGTATACAATGAGCAGTTCTTC CASKVQGVYNEQFF
many . TRBJ1-6 TRBV20-1 TGCAGTGCTCGAAACAGGGATCGTTCACCCCTCCACTTT CSARNRDRSPLHF
many . TRBJ1-5 TRBV4-1 TGCGCCAGCAGCGCTTCGGAAGCACCTCTTCAGCCCCAGCATTTT CASSASEAPLQPQHF
many . TRBJ2-5 TRBV28 TGTGCCAGCAGTGTCGTGGCCGTGCAAGAGACCCAGTACTTC CASSVVAVQETQYF
once . TRBJ1-4 TRBV5-4 TGTGCCAGCAGCTTGGGCGGCCCCTATAATGAAGAACTGTTTTTT CASSLGGPYNEELFF
. . TRBJ1-1 TRBV28 TGTGCCAGCAGTTTCTTTAGGGAACTTGCTGAAGCTTTCTTT CASSFFRELAEAFF
many . TRBJ2-2 TRBV3-1 TGTGCCAGCAGGGAGACCGGGGCTGGGACCGGGGAGCTGTTTTTT CASRETGAGTGELFF
many . TRBJ2-1 TRBV7-2 TGTGCCAGCACCTTAGGGACTCCCGCCTACAATGAGCAGTTCTTC CASTLGTPAYNEQFF
many TRBD1 TRBJ1-2 TRBV7-2 TGTGCCAGCAGCAAATCCATACCAAGACAGGGGGCCGGGGGCTACACCTTC CASSKSIPRQGAGGYTF
. TRBD1 TRBJ1-3 TRBV7-2 TGTGCCAGCAGCCCACGGATTCGGGACAGGGAAAAGGCCACTCTCGGAAACACCATATATTTT CASSPRIRDREKATLGNTIYF
. TRBD2 TRBJ2-3 TRBV7-3 TGTGCCAGCAGCTTCTCGACTAGCGGGGGCGCAGATACGCAGTATTTT CASSFSTSGGADTQYF
. . TRBJ1-5 TRBV6-6 TGTGCCAGCAGTTACATCGGGCAGGGAGGACAGCCCCAGCATTTT CASSYIGQGGQPQHF
few TRBD2 TRBJ2-5 TRBV11-3 TGTGCCAGCTCGGGAGGGGTTGGCGAGACCCAGTACTTC CASSGGVGETQYF
many TRBD1 TRBJ1-6 TRBV7-2 TGTGCCAGCAGCTTAGATATGGGACAGATTTCACCCCTCCACTTT CASSLDMGQISPLHF
few TRBD2 TRBJ2-1 TRBV20-1 TGCAGTGCTTCCAGCGGGAGGGCCTACAATGAGCAGTTCTTC CSASSGRAYNEQFF
. . TRBJ2-5 TRBV7-2 TGTGCCAGCAGCCCCGAGGGGCCGTGGGAGACCCAGTACTTC CASSPEGPWETQYF
. TRBD1 TRBJ2-2 TRBV19 TGTGCCAGTATCAGGACAGGGCGGACCGGGGAGCTGTTTTTT CASIRTGRTGELFF
. . TRBJ2-7 TRBV29-1 TGCAGCGCCTACAATAGACGGAACGAGCAGTACTTC CSAYNRRNEQYF
many TRBD2 TRBJ2-3 TRBV7-2 TGTGCCAGCAGCTTAGCGCGGGGGGGGGCCGCAGATACGCAGTATTTT CASSLARGGAADTQYF
many . TRBJ1-6 TRBV11-3 TGTGCCAGCAGCTTAGAGTCTCGGGGGGCACGTAATTCACCCCTCCACTTT CASSLESRGARNSPLHF
large . TRBJ2-7 TRBV7-6 TGTGCCAGCAGCTTGGACAGTTCGAACTCCTACGAGCAGTACTTC CASSLDSSNSYEQYF
few . TRBJ1-1 TRBV28 TGTGCCAGCTGTATATCGGGGGAGGGTACTGAAGCTTTCTTT CASCISGEGTEAFF
. . TRBJ1-5 TRBV28 TGTGCCAGCAGTTTTGCAATTCAACAGCCCCAGCATTTT CASSFAIQQPQHF